Following are 7 T cell receptor beta chains from one sample sequenced in a study of T cell responses to AZD1222 COVID-19 vaccine (dated by TCRdb to 2020 to 2022). Libraries were prepared through the immunoSEQ multiplex PCR assay. The immuneACCESS repertoire file appears here via TCRdb, limited to in-frame rearrangements. These files lack a portion of the clones; in checked studies, under half of the deficit traces to unresolved V genes, and the cause of the others is not known. The sample has over 150,000 clones on record, roughly 87% of them singletons. The ten top clones hold around 1.1% of the sample. In light of the paper, this sample's time point label describes: about 28 days (+/-7) after the second vaccine dose. The sequencing here drew on peripheral blood, taken 28 days after the second AZD1222 dose. The receptors come from an adult who received the AZD1222 COVID-19 vaccine.

The V call is TRBV3-1 (or the pseudogene TRBV3-2), the J call TRBJ2-1, with D possibly being TRBD2 (6 bases). This CDR3 has 18 residues. CDR1 and CDR2 from the germline V gene are LGHDT and YNNKEL (reference sequence). V lost 3 bases and J lost 1, with 19 bases in between. CDR3 nucleotide sequence: TGTGCCAGCAGCCACCTCGGGAGCGGGTTATATTCCTACAATGAGCAGTTCTTC. Its translation: CASSHLGSGLYSYNEQFF.

The chain is built from TRBV19 and TRBJ2-1, with 11 positions matching TRBD2. CDR1 is LNHDA, CDR2 SQIVND, per germline (reference sequence). J lost 6 bases, V lost 8 bases, and 6 bases had no gene match. This CDR3 is built from 14 residues. The CDR3, as DNA: TGTGCCAGTTCCCTTGGGACTAGCGGCAATGAGCAGTTCTTC. Translation: CASSLGTSGNEQFF.

V usage is TRBV5-8 and J usage is TRBJ1-3, with a tentative D call TRBD1 (6 bases). The CDR3 has 15 amino acids. The V gene lost 4 bases and the J gene lost 1 base, with 12 bases spanning the gap. CDR1 is SGHTS and CDR2 is YDEGEE in the germline V gene. This chain's CDR3 is CASSAGQLSGNTIYF. In DNA form, the CDR3 reads TGTGCCAGCAGCGCGGGACAATTATCTGGAAACACCATATATTTT.

This clone was recorded only once. J is TRBJ1-2 and V is TRBV19, with unresolved D. Germline V gene lookup returns CDR1 LNHDA and CDR2 SQIVND (reference sequence). Trimming cost V 7 bases and J 8 bases, with 20 bases left between them. The CDR3 runs 14 residues. The CDR3 nucleotides read TGTGCCAGTAACGCTGCGGCCGGACGGCTCGGCTACACCTTC. As protein: CASNAAAGRLGYTF.

This chain links TRBV10-3 with TRBJ1-2; D is possibly TRBD1 (5 bases). Germline lookup yields CDR1 ENHRY and CDR2 SYGVKD. This CDR3 comprises 13 residues. Trimming took 10 bases from V and 0 from J, leaving 12 bases between them. In DNA, the CDR3 is TGTGCCACCAAACAGGCAGCTAACTATGGCTACACCTTC. This sequence encodes CATKQAANYGYTF.

This clone was detected only once. The rearrangement uses TRBV4-1 and TRBJ2-3, with 11 positions matching TRBD2. Germline loops: CDR1 MGHRA, CDR2 YSYEKL. With 3 bases clipped from V and 1 base from J, the junction kept 3 bases outside the gene matches. The CDR3 runs to 16 residues. The CDR3 sequence: CASSQKTSGGTDTQYF. The CDR3 nucleotides are TGCGCCAGCAGCCAGAAGACTAGCGGGGGCACAGATACGCAGTATTTT.

V and J are TRBV6-5 and TRBJ1-1; no reliable D call. Trimming removed 2 bases from V and 5 bases from J, with 9 bases in between. The CDR3 consists of 13 residues. The germline CDR1 and CDR2 sequences are MNHEY and SVGAGI. CDR3 bases: TGTGCCAGCAGTTACAGGGCGGGGACTGAAGCTTTCTTT. It codes for CASSYRAGTEAFF.